The TCR beta chain under discussion was sequenced for a study of blood T cell repertoires in COVID-19. CDR3 length equals 12 residues. V was shortened by 6 bases and J by 3 bases, with 9 bases between the two germline ends. Germline CDR1 is SNHLY and CDR2 is FYNNEI. In the source study's methods: Reference gene primers were amplified, and this amplification served to estimate nucleated cell counts. The method was immunoSEQ multiplex PCR; TCRdb's version includes in-frame clones alone and lacks a portion of them. D and trimming come from the DNA, and the V and J calls and clone size come from that table. The profile shows approximately 45,000 clones, about 85% of them singletons.

The sample was peripheral blood. The receptor was isolated from a human donor in a cohort sampled during active COVID-19. The rearrangement joins TRBV2 to TRBJ2-7; possible D gene TRBD1, 5 bases. CDR3 loop: CASRIDSYEQYF. DNA of the CDR3: TGTGCCAGCAGGATAGACAGCTACGAGCAGTACTTC.